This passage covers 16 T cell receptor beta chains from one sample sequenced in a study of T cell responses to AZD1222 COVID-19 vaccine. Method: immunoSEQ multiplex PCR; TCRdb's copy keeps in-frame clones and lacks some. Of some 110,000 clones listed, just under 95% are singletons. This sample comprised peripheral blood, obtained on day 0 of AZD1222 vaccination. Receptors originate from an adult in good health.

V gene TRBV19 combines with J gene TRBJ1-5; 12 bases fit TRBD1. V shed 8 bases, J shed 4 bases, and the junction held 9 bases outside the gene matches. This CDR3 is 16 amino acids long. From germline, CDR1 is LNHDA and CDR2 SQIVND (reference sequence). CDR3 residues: CASLSPGQGANQPQHF. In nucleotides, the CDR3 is TGTGCCAGTCTCTCCCCGGGACAGGGGGCGAATCAGCCCCAGCATTTT.

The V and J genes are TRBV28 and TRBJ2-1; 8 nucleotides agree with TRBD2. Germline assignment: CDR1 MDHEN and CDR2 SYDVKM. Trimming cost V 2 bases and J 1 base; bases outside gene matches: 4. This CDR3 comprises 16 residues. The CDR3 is CASSLITSGSYNEQFF. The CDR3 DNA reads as TGTGCCAGCAGTTTAATTACTAGCGGATCCTACAATGAGCAGTTCTTC.

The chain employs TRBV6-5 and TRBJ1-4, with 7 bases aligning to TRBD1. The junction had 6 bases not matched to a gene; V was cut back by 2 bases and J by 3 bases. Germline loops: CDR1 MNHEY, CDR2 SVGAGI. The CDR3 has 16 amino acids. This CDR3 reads CASSYDRATANEKLFF. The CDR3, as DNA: TGTGCCAGCAGTTACGACAGGGCTACGGCTAATGAAAAACTGTTTTTT.

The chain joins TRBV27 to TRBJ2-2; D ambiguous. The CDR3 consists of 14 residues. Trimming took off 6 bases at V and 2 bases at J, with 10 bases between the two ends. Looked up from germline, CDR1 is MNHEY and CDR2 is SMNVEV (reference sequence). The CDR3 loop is CASRVRLNTGELFF. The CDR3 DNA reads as TGTGCCAGCAGAGTTCGTTTAAACACCGGGGAGCTGTTTTTT.

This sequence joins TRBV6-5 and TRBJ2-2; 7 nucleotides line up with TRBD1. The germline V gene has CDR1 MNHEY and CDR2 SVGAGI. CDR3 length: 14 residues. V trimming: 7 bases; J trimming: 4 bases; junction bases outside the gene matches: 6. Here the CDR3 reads CASIGQAVTGELFF. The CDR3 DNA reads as TGTGCCAGCATAGGACAGGCGGTCACCGGGGAGCTGTTTTTT.

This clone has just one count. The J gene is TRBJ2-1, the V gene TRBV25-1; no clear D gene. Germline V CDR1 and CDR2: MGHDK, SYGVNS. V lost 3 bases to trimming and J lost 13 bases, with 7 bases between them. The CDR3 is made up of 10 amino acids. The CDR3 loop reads CASSDIHQFF. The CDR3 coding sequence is TGTGCCAGCAGTGACATTCACCAGTTCTTC.

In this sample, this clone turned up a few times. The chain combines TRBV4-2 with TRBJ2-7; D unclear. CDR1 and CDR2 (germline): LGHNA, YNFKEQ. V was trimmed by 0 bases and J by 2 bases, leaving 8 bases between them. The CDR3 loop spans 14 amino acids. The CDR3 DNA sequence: TGTGCCAGCAGCCAAGAATTGGGAACCTACGAGCAGTACTTC. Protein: CASSQELGTYEQYF.

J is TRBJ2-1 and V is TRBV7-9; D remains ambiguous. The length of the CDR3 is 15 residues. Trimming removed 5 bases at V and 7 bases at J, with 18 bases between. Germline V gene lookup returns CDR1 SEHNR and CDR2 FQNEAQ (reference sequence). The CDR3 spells CASSPDPGPLNEQFF. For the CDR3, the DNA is TGTGCCAGCAGCCCAGACCCCGGACCTTTGAATGAGCAGTTCTTC.

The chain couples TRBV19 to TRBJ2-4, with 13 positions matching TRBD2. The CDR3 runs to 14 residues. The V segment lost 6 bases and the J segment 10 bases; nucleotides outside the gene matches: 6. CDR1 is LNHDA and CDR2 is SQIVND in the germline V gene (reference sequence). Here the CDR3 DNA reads TGTGCCAGTAGCGGGGGACTAGCGGGGACTATTCAGTACTTC. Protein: CASSGGLAGTIQYF.

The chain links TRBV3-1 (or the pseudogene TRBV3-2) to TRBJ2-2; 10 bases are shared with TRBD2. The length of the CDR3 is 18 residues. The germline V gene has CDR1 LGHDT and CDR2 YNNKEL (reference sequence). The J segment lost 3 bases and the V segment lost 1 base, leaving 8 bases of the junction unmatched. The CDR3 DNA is TGTGCCAGCAGCCAAGTCTCTAGCGGGAGTTTCGACACCGGGGAGCTGTTTTTT. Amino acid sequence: CASSQVSSGSFDTGELFF.

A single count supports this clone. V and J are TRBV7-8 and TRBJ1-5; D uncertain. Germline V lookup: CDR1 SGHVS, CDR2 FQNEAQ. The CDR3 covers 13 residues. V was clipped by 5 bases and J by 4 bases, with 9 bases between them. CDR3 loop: CASSRFLNQPQHF. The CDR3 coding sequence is TGTGCCAGCAGCCGTTTTTTAAATCAGCCCCAGCATTTT.

The CDR3 spells CASSDKTGLAVNEQFF. The CDR3 nucleotides read TGTGCCAGCAGCGACAAGACGGGACTAGCGGTGAATGAGCAGTTCTTC. The chain joins TRBV7-9 to TRBJ2-1; TRBD2 aligns across 11 bases. CDR1 is SEHNR and CDR2 is FQNEAQ in the germline V gene (reference sequence). The CDR3 length is 16 residues. After removal of 5 bases from V and 7 bases from J, the junction contained 10 bases not matched to a gene.

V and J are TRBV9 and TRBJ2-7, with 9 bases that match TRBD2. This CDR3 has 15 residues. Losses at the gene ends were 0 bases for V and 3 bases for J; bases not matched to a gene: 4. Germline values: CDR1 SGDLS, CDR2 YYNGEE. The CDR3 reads CASSVAGTSHYEQYF. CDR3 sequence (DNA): TGTGCCAGCAGCGTAGCCGGGACTAGCCACTACGAGCAGTACTTC.

As DNA, the CDR3 is TGTGCCAGCAGCGTAGGGGCAGCCACGAGTCAGCCCCAGCATTTT. Translated, it gives CASSVGAATSQPQHF. The chain has TRBV9 and TRBJ1-5; D ambiguous. The CDR3 is 15 residues long. Germline CDR1 reads SGDLS; CDR2 reads YYNGEE. V was pared by 0 bases and J by 6 bases, with 13 bases between.

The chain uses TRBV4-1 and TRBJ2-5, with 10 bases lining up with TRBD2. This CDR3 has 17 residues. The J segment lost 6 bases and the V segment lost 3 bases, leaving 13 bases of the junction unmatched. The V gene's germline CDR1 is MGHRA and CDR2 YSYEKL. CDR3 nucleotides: TGCGCCAGCAGCCAGCAGTCACTAGCGGGGACCATGAAGACCCAGTACTTC. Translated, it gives CASSQQSLAGTMKTQYF.

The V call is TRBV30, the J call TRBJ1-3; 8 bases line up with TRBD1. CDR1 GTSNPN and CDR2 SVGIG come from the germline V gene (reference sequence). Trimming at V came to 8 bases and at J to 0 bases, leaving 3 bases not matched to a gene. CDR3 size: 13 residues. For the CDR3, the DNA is TGTGCCAGCGACAGGGGCTCTGGAAACACCATATATTTT. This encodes CASDRGSGNTIYF.